Sequencing of this T cell receptor (beta chain) was carried out in a study of shared clonotypes between healthy human individuals. V lost 5 bases to trimming and J lost 2 bases, with 15 bases between them. Germline CDR1 and CDR2: SEHNR and FQNEAQ (reference sequence). The CDR3 is made up of 15 amino acids. Some clones are missing from TCRdb's copy, which holds only in-frame ones; the method was immunoSEQ multiplex PCR. The sample includes over 850,000 clones, approximately 78% seen only once; the top ten take roughly 0.57%. The material sequenced was memory CD4+ T cells from PBMCs. Subset in this sample: CD45RA-negative fraction. The chain links TRBV7-9 to TRBJ2-5; possibly TRBD1 for D (6 bases). The origin of this receptor is a man aged 18 to 30 in good health. Some clones in this sample may be carry-over from other donors' samples. Here the CDR3 DNA reads TGTGCCAGCAGCCGACTCAGGGGTCCTCAAGAGACCCAGTACTTC. This gives the protein CASSRLRGPQETQYF.